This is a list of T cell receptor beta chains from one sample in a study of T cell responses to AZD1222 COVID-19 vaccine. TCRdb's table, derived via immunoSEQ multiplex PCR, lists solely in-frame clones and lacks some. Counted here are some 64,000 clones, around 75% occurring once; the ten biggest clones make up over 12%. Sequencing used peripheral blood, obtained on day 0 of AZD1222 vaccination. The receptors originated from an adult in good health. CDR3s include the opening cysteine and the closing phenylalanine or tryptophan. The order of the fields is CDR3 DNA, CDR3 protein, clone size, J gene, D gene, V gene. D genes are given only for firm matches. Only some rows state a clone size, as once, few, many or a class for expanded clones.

DNA: TGTGCCAGCAGTAGCTTATGGGGGGCCGGCACTGAAGCTTTCTTT
CDR3: CASSSLWGAGTEAFF
size: .
J: TRBJ1-1
D: .
V: TRBV6-6

DNA: TGTGCCAGCAGTCCCGCCGGGCAAGATACGCAGTATTTT
CDR3: CASSPAGQDTQYF
size: .
J: TRBJ2-3
D: .
V: TRBV27

DNA: TGTGCCAGCAGTTCCTATCTATTTTCGGGGAACACTGAAGCTTTCTTT
CDR3: CASSSYLFSGNTEAFF
size: .
J: TRBJ1-1
D: .
V: TRBV6-2/TRBV6-3

DNA: TGTGCCGTCCAACAGGGGGCGAACACTGAAGCTTTCTTT
CDR3: CAVQQGANTEAFF
size: .
J: TRBJ1-1
D: TRBD1
V: TRBV10-3

DNA: TGCGCCAGCAGCCAAGGGGAGCGGGGGGTTGGTTCGACAGATACGCAGTATTTT
CDR3: CASSQGERGVGSTDTQYF
size: few
J: TRBJ2-3
D: TRBD2
V: TRBV4-3

DNA: TGTGCCAGCAGTATCCAGGGTGGTGGCTACACCTTC
CDR3: CASSIQGGGYTF
size: .
J: TRBJ1-2
D: .
V: TRBV6-5

DNA: TGTGCCAGCAGTTTAATACAGGGGAGTCAGCCCCAGCATTTT
CDR3: CASSLIQGSQPQHF
size: .
J: TRBJ1-5
D: TRBD1
V: TRBV28

DNA: TGTGCCAGCAGCTCCCGGACAGGAGGGGATCAGCCCCAGCATTTT
CDR3: CASSSRTGGDQPQHF
size: .
J: TRBJ1-5
D: TRBD1
V: TRBV7-2

DNA: TGTGCCATCTACTCCGGACAGCGCACTGAAGCTTTCTTT
CDR3: CAIYSGQRTEAFF
size: .
J: TRBJ1-1
D: .
V: TRBV7-9

DNA: TGTGCCAGTAGTCAGGGACAAGAGACCCAGTACTTC
CDR3: CASSQGQETQYF
size: many
J: TRBJ2-5
D: .
V: TRBV19

DNA: TGTGCCAGCAGCCCCCGGACACCGGGCTCCTACAATGAGCAGTTCTTC
CDR3: CASSPRTPGSYNEQFF
size: once
J: TRBJ2-1
D: .
V: TRBV7-6

DNA: TGTGCCTCTGACGGCAGCTATGGCTACACCTTC
CDR3: CASDGSYGYTF
size: .
J: TRBJ1-2
D: .
V: TRBV19

DNA: TGTGCCAGCCGCGGGGGGCCCGGGGAGACCCAGTACTTC
CDR3: CASRGGPGETQYF
size: .
J: TRBJ2-5
D: TRBD2
V: TRBV25-1

DNA: TGTGCCAGCTCACCACAAATGGACTCTGAGGACGAGCAGTACTTC
CDR3: CASSPQMDSEDEQYF
size: .
J: TRBJ2-7
D: .
V: TRBV18

DNA: TGTGCCAGCAGTTCGCCGGGACTTAGCTCCTACGAGCAGTACTTC
CDR3: CASSSPGLSSYEQYF
size: .
J: TRBJ2-7
D: .
V: TRBV6-5

DNA: TGTGCCAGCAGTTTGGTTGTGACCGGGTCCTACAATGAGCAGTTCTTC
CDR3: CASSLVVTGSYNEQFF
size: .
J: TRBJ2-1
D: .
V: TRBV27

DNA: TGTGCCAGCAGGGATCACAGGGGGTCACCCCTCCACTTT
CDR3: CASRDHRGSPLHF
size: .
J: TRBJ1-6
D: TRBD1
V: TRBV2

DNA: TGTGCCAGCAGCCCAGATGGAAACACCATATATTTT
CDR3: CASSPDGNTIYF
size: .
J: TRBJ1-3
D: .
V: TRBV7-3

DNA: TGTGCCAGCTCAAGAGGGGATACGTCACCCCTCCACTTT
CDR3: CASSRGDTSPLHF
size: .
J: TRBJ1-6
D: .
V: TRBV18

DNA: TGTGCCAGCAGCAGAAACAACAATCGAGGCGAGCAGTACTTC
CDR3: CASSRNNNRGEQYF
size: .
J: TRBJ2-7
D: .
V: TRBV7-9

DNA: TGTGCCAGCAGCTTAGCCTTACCCCGGGGGGGGACCCAGTACTTC
CDR3: CASSLALPRGGTQYF
size: .
J: TRBJ2-5
D: TRBD2
V: TRBV7-2

DNA: TGTGCCAGCAGCGTACCAGGGGCTGCCTCTGGAAACACCATATATTTT
CDR3: CASSVPGAASGNTIYF
size: .
J: TRBJ1-3
D: .
V: TRBV7-2

DNA: TGTGCCAGCAGCTTCCCAGGAACTAATGAAAAACTGTTTTTT
CDR3: CASSFPGTNEKLFF
size: .
J: TRBJ1-4
D: .
V: TRBV7-2

DNA: TGCGCCAGGAGTGCCTGGGCTGAAGCTTTCTTT
CDR3: CARSAWAEAFF
size: .
J: TRBJ1-1
D: .
V: TRBV23-1

DNA: TGTGCCAGCAGCCGCCCCCGGGGGGCCTCCTACGAGCAGTACTTC
CDR3: CASSRPRGASYEQYF
size: .
J: TRBJ2-7
D: .
V: TRBV6-5

DNA: TGTGCCAGCAACTCTAACAACTTC
CDR3: CASNSNNF
size: .
J: TRBJ2-7
D: .
V: TRBV28

DNA: TGTGCCAGCACCCTCTTGGGGGTAGATACGCAGTATTTT
CDR3: CASTLLGVDTQYF
size: .
J: TRBJ2-3
D: .
V: TRBV5-6

DNA: TGCGCCAGCAGTGACAGGGTAAACTACGAGCAGTACTTC
CDR3: CASSDRVNYEQYF
size: .
J: TRBJ2-7
D: TRBD1
V: TRBV4-1

DNA: TGCGCCAGCAGTGAGTCCCCCGGGACAGGGGGGTACGAGCAGTACTTC
CDR3: CASSESPGTGGYEQYF
size: .
J: TRBJ2-7
D: TRBD1
V: TRBV10-2

DNA: TGTGCCAGCAGTGAACATTTCGATGAGCAGTTCTTC
CDR3: CASSEHFDEQFF
size: once
J: TRBJ2-1
D: .
V: TRBV2

DNA: TGTGCCAGCAGCCAAGTTACGAACACTGAAGCTTTCTTT
CDR3: CASSQVTNTEAFF
size: few
J: TRBJ1-1
D: .
V: TRBV14

DNA: TGCGCCAGCAGCCAAGACCTCCAAGAGACCCAGTACTTC
CDR3: CASSQDLQETQYF
size: .
J: TRBJ2-5
D: .
V: TRBV4-3

DNA: TGTGCCAGCAGCGATGGTGGGCAGCCCCAGCATTTT
CDR3: CASSDGGQPQHF
size: .
J: TRBJ1-5
D: .
V: TRBV7-9

DNA: TGTGCCAGCAGTTACGGGACAGGACCTCCAGAGCAGTTCTTC
CDR3: CASSYGTGPPEQFF
size: .
J: TRBJ2-1
D: TRBD1
V: TRBV6-5

DNA: TGTGCCAGCCGCGGGGTTCCGAACACCGGGGAGCTGTTTTTT
CDR3: CASRGVPNTGELFF
size: few
J: TRBJ2-2
D: .
V: TRBV10-3

DNA: TGTGCCAGCAGCAAGGGACTTAACACCGGGGAGCTGTTTTTT
CDR3: CASSKGLNTGELFF
size: .
J: TRBJ2-2
D: .
V: TRBV5-4

DNA: TGTGCCAGCAGTTGGCCCGGGGGGAACACTGAAGCTTTCTTT
CDR3: CASSWPGGNTEAFF
size: .
J: TRBJ1-1
D: .
V: TRBV6-6

DNA: TGTGCCAGCAGCTTCTCTGGGGCCAACGTCCTGACTTTC
CDR3: CASSFSGANVLTF
size: few
J: TRBJ2-6
D: .
V: TRBV7-9

DNA: TGTGCCAGCACCCTAACAGGGGTTGGGGCTTTCTTT
CDR3: CASTLTGVGAFF
size: .
J: TRBJ1-1
D: TRBD1
V: TRBV12-3/TRBV12-4

DNA: TGTGCCAGCAGCTCAACCATGGTAGCGGGGGTGAATGAGCAGTTCTTC
CDR3: CASSSTMVAGVNEQFF
size: .
J: TRBJ2-1
D: TRBD2
V: TRBV11-2

DNA: TGTGCCAGCAGTGGGACAGGGGATCAGCCCCAGCATTTT
CDR3: CASSGTGDQPQHF
size: .
J: TRBJ1-5
D: TRBD1
V: TRBV2

DNA: TGTGCCAGCAGTTTATCGGACAGTGGGCAGTACTTC
CDR3: CASSLSDSGQYF
size: .
J: TRBJ2-7
D: .
V: TRBV28